This entry features one T cell receptor (beta chain) sequence. Its target is unknown. V dropped 5 bases and J dropped 5; count of bases not matched to a gene: 3. The CDR3 contains 14 residues. Germline V gene sequence: CDR1 ENHRY, CDR2 SYGVKD. What was sequenced were expressed TCRB transcripts, since all of the isolated RNA had been reverse transcribed. The protocol was immunoSEQ multiplex PCR, while the TCRdb copy is restricted to in-frame clones and leaves out a portion. The sample has approximately 140,000 clones, approximately 52% seen once. The sample originates from a study of beta chain features in type 1 diabetes. Study outcomes and limitations: Among patients, naive, central memory and Treg TCRB repertoires appeared more similar than among healthy donors. There was a moderate but significant shortening of TCRB CDR3s in all four CD4+ subsets of Type 1 diabetes patients.

Sequencing was performed on Tregs from blood. The J gene is TRBJ2-5, the V gene TRBV10-3, with 12 bases identical to TRBD2. The TCR sequence derives from a man aged 18 to 35 in good health. The CDR3 sequence is CAISWTSGEETQYF. The CDR3 nucleotides are TGTGCCATCAGTTGGACTAGCGGGGAGGAGACCCAGTACTTC.